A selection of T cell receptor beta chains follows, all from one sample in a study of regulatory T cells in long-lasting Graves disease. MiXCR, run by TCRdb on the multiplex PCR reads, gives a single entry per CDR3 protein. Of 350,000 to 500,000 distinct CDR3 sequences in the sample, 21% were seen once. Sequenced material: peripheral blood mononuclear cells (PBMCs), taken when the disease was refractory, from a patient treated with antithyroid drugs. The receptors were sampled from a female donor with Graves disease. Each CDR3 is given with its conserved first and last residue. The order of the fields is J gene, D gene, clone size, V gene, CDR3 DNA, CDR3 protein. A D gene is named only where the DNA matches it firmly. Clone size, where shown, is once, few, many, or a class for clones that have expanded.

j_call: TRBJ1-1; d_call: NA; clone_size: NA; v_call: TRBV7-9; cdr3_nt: TGTGCCAGCAGCCCCGTAACCGAGAACACTGAAGCTTTCTTT; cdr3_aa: CASSPVTENTEAFF
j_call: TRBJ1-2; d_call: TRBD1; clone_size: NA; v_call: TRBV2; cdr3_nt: TGTGCCAGCATAGGCCAGGGGGCCGCGTCCTATGGCTACACCTTC; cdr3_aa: CASIGQGAASYGYTF
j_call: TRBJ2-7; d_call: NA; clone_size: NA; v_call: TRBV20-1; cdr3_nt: TGCAGTGGGAGCTCTTCCGAGCAGTACTTC; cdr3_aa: CSGSSSEQYF
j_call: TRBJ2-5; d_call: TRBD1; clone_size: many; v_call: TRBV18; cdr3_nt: TGTGCCAGCTCACTAGTCAGGGGGTTTCAAGAGACCCAGTACTTC; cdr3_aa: CASSLVRGFQETQYF
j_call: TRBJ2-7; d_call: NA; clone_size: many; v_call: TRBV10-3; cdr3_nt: TGTGCCATCAGTGAGGTGGACAACTCCTACGAGCAGTACTTC; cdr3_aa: CAISEVDNSYEQYF
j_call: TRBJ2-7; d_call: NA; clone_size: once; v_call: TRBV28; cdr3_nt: TGTGCCAGCAGGACGACTGGCGGGCCCCGAGAGCAGTACTTC; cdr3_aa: CASRTTGGPREQYF
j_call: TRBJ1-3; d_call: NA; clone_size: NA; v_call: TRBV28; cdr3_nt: TGTGCCAGCAGCCCCTCCAGAGGAGGAAACACCATATATTTT; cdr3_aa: CASSPSRGGNTIYF
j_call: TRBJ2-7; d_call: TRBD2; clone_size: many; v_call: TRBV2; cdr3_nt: TGTGCCAGCAGTGAAAGGTCTAGCGGCTCCTACGAGCAGTACTTC; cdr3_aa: CASSERSSGSYEQYF
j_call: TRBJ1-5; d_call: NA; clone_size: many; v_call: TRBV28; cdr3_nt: TGTGCCAGCAGTTTAAGGGCAGGGCGTCAGCCCCAGCATTTT; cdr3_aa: CASSLRAGRQPQHF
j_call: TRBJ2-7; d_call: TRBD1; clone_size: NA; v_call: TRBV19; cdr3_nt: TGTGCCAGTAGTATAGATCTACACAGGGGGCTAAAGTACGAGCAGTACTTC; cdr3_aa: CASSIDLHRGLKYEQYF
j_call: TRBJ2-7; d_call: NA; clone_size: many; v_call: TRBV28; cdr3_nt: TGTGCCAGCAGTTTTGGGCGTCGGGTCGAGCAGTACTTC; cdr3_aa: CASSFGRRVEQYF
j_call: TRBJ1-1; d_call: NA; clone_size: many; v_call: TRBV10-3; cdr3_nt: TGTGCCATCAGTGAGGTTACAGGGCAGAGGAGAAACACTGAAGCTTTCTTT; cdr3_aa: CAISEVTGQRRNTEAFF
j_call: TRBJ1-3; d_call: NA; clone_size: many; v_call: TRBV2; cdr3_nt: TGTGCCAGCAGTGATCCATGGGGAGGTTCCGCTGGAAACACCATATATTTT; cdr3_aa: CASSDPWGGSAGNTIYF
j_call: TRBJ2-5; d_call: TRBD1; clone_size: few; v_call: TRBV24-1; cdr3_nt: TGTGCCACCAGTGAACGCTACAGGGGGCGCGTCCCAGAGACCCAGTACTTC; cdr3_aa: CATSERYRGRVPETQYF
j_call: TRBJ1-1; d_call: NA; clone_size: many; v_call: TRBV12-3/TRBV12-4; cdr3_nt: TGTGCCAGCAGCCCCCAGGGGACTGAAGCTTTCTTT; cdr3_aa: CASSPQGTEAFF
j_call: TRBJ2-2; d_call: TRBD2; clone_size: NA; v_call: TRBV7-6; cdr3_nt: TGTGCCAGCAGCCCCGCCCCACTAGCGGGAGGGTCCGGGGAGCTGTTTTTT; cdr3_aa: CASSPAPLAGGSGELFF
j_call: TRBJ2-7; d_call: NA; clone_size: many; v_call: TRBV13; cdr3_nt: TGTGCCAGCAGCCTCGCTAGTGACGAGCAGTACTTC; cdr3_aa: CASSLASDEQYF
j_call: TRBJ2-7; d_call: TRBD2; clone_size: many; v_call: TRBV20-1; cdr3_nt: TGCAGTGCTAGAGGGCTAGCGGGAGAAGTCGAGCAGTACTTC; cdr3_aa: CSARGLAGEVEQYF
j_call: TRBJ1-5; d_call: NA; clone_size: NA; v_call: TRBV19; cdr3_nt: TGTGCCAGTAGTCCTGGACCCCCAGGACAGCCCCAGCATTTT; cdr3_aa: CASSPGPPGQPQHF
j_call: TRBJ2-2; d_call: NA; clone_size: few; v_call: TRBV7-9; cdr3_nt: TGTGCCAGCAGCTTAGGGGTCGCCACCGGGGAGCTGTTTTTT; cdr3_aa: CASSLGVATGELFF
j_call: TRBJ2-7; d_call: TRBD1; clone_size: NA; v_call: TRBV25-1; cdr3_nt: TGTGCCAGCAGCGATCCTAGGGGGCCTTCCTACGAGCAGTACTTC; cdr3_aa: CASSDPRGPSYEQYF
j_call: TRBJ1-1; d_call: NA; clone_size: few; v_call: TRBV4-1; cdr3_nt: TGCGCCAGCAGCCAAGGGGGAGGGCGGGACACTGAAGCTTTCTTT; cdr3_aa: CASSQGGGRDTEAFF
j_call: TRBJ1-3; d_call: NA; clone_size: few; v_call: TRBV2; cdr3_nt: TGTGCCAGCATCCAGGGAACAGCTGGAAACACCATATATTTT; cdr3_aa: CASIQGTAGNTIYF
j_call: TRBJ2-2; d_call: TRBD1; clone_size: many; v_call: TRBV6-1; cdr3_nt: TGTGCCAGCAGTCCTAACAGGGGGCGAGACGGGGAGCTGTTTTTT; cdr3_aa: CASSPNRGRDGELFF
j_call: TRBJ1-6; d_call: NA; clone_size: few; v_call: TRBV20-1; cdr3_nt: TGCAGTGCTAGAGGTGCGAATAATTCACCCCTCCACTTT; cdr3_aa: CSARGANNSPLHF
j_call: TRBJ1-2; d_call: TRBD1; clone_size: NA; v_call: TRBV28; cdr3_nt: TGTGCCAGCAGTTTATGGAGCGGACAGGCCAACAACTATGGCTACACCTTC; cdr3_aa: CASSLWSGQANNYGYTF
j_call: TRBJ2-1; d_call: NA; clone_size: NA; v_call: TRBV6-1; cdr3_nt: TGTGCCAGCAGACCCAACTCCTACAATGAGCAGTTCTTC; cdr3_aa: CASRPNSYNEQFF
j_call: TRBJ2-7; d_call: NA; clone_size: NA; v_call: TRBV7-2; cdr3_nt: TGTGCCAGCAGCTTAGGACATTCGGGAGCATCTTACGAGCAGTACTTC; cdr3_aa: CASSLGHSGASYEQYF
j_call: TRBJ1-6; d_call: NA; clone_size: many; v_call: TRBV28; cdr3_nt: TGTGCCAGCAGTTTCCGTCCAGGGTTTAATTCACCCCTCCACTTT; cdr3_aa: CASSFRPGFNSPLHF
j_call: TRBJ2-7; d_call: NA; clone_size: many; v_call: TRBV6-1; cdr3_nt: TGTGCCAGCAAGGACATCGATTACGAGCAGTACTTC; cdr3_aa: CASKDIDYEQYF
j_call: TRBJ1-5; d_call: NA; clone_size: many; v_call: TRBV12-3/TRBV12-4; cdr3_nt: TGTGCCAGCAGTACGGGGGCTACCTACCCCGATCAGCCCCAGCATTTT; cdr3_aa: CASSTGATYPDQPQHF
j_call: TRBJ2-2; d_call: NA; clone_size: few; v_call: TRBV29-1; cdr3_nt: TGCAGCGTTGCCAGCGGAGTCACCGGGGAGCTGTTTTTT; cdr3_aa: CSVASGVTGELFF